Below are 16 T cell receptor beta chains sequenced from a single sample in a study of OX40 agonist ivuxolimab in advanced cancers. To prepare the library, the immunoSEQ multiplex PCR assay was applied. TCRdb retrieved this table from immuneACCESS and kept in-frame rearrangements only. Not all clones are present; in checked studies, unresolved V genes account for under half, and no reason is known for the remainder. The sample table shows 60,000 to 75,000 clones, and about 91% are seen once. Over 2% of the sample rests with the top ten. Specimen: CD4+ or CD8+ T cells sorted from blood, collected in a trial of the OX40 agonist ivuxolimab. The receptor set was obtained from an adult with an advanced solid tumor such as melanoma, head and neck, liver or kidney cancer.

The chain employs TRBV9 and TRBJ1-2; 9 nucleotides line up with TRBD1. CDR1 and CDR2 (germline): SGDLS, YYNGEE. After removal of 4 bases from V and 7 bases from J, the junction contained 11 bases not matched to a gene. CDR3 length equals 15 residues. CDR3 sequence: CASSSPGQGKAGYTF. CDR3 sequence (DNA): TGTGCCAGCAGCTCGCCAGGACAGGGGAAAGCTGGCTACACCTTC.

This clone was detected only a few times. The chain links TRBV6-1 to TRBJ1-3; the D gene is possibly TRBD1 (5 bases). Germline V gives CDR1 MNHNS, CDR2 SASEGT. V was cut by 2 bases and J by 2 bases, with 7 bases left in between. The CDR3 has 14 amino acids. The CDR3 loop reads CASSEQGPGNTIYF. As DNA, the CDR3 is TGTGCCAGCAGTGAACAGGGTCCTGGAAACACCATATATTTT.

Written as DNA, the CDR3 is TGCGCCAGCAGCCCGGGCGGGGGGTTGGCCAAAAACATTCAGTACTTC. This codes for CASSPGGGLAKNIQYF. This chain links TRBV5-1 with TRBJ2-4; 8 bases are shared with TRBD2. This CDR3 spans 16 amino acids. The J segment lost 1 base and the V segment lost 4 bases, leaving 7 bases of the junction unmatched. Germline V gene lookup returns CDR1 SGHRS and CDR2 YFSETQ.

In its sample, this clone was seen once. The genes are TRBV29-1 and TRBJ2-3; D unresolved. The V end lost 7 bases, the J end lost 4 bases, and 18 bases lay between the germline ends. Germline CDR1 and CDR2: SQVTM and ANQGSEA. The CDR3 extends over 14 amino acids. The CDR3 reads CSAYPGSVADTQYF. The CDR3 DNA is TGCAGCGCCTACCCCGGCTCTGTGGCAGATACGCAGTATTTT.

V and J are TRBV28 and TRBJ2-7; no definite D call. Trimming left V 4 bases short and J 0 bases short, with 13 bases between. The CDR3 loop spans 15 amino acids. The germline V gene has CDR1 MDHEN and CDR2 SYDVKM. The CDR3 nucleotides are TGTGCCAGCAGTTCCGCCGAGGCGAGCTCCTACGAGCAGTACTTC. Amino acid sequence: CASSSAEASSYEQYF.

This clone showed up just once. CDR3 bases: TGTGCCAGCAGCCCCCGGCCGGGGGTTGGCGAGCAGTACTTC. This translates into CASSPRPGVGEQYF. The chain is built from TRBV7-9 and TRBJ2-7; a weak D match, TRBD2 (6 bases). V was cut by 5 bases and J by 6 bases, with 17 bases left in between. The CDR3 is made up of 14 amino acids. Germline lookup yields CDR1 SEHNR and CDR2 FQNEAQ (reference sequence).

The chain recombines TRBV7-2 with TRBJ2-5, with D possibly being TRBD2 (6 bases). With 4 bases removed from V and 5 bases from J, the gap between germline ends came to 17 bases. Germline values: CDR1 SGHTA, CDR2 FQGNSA. The length of the CDR3 is 15 residues. The CDR3 region is CASSSPRGGDETQYF. CDR3 sequence (DNA): TGTGCCAGCAGCTCACCCCGGGGAGGAGATGAGACCCAGTACTTC.

This clone was observed a handful of times. The chain carries TRBV9 and TRBJ2-3; no reliable D call. V was clipped by 4 bases and J by 0 bases, with 6 bases between them. Looked up from germline, CDR1 is SGDLS and CDR2 is YYNGEE. CDR3 length equals 13 residues. The CDR3 bases are TGTGCCAGCAGCTATAGGAGCACAGATACGCAGTATTTT. Translation gives CASSYRSTDTQYF.

The chain joins TRBV7-9 to TRBJ1-1; D remains unclear. Deletions cut 5 bases from V and 5 bases from J, with 21 bases between. The CDR3 is 16 amino acids. Germline values: CDR1 SEHNR, CDR2 FQNEAQ (reference sequence). CDR3 nucleotides: TGTGCCAGCAGCCTCGAAGGACCTGATGAAGGGACTGAAGCTTTCTTT. This gives the protein CASSLEGPDEGTEAFF.

This clone was observed a single time. The rearrangement joins TRBV28 to TRBJ1-1; the D gene is possibly TRBD1 (6 bases). The V gene's germline CDR1 is MDHEN and CDR2 SYDVKM. This CDR3 has 14 amino acids. The germline V and J ends were trimmed by 5 bases and 6 bases, with 16 bases remaining between them. The CDR3 protein is CASSPIRGIAEAFF. For the CDR3, the DNA is TGTGCCAGCAGTCCAATCAGGGGAATAGCTGAAGCTTTCTTT.

The chain has TRBV7-2 and TRBJ2-4; possibly TRBD1 or TRBD2 for D (5 bases each). Looked up from germline, CDR1 is SGHTA and CDR2 is FQGNSA. V was clipped by 5 bases and J by 9 bases, with 17 bases between them. The CDR3 length is 14 residues. The CDR3 sequence: CASSTGTTRGIQYF. As DNA, the CDR3 is TGTGCCAGCAGCACCGGGACGACGAGAGGCATTCAGTACTTC.

This chain joins TRBV10-3 and TRBJ1-1; no clear D. Germline V gene lookup returns CDR1 ENHRY and CDR2 SYGVKD. V dropped 10 bases and J dropped 0 bases, with 9 bases sitting between them. The CDR3 is 12 residues long. For the CDR3, the DNA is TGTGCCACCCGACATCTGAACACTGAAGCTTTCTTT. Translating gives CATRHLNTEAFF.

J is TRBJ1-5 and V is TRBV19, with D uncertain. Germline-derived CDR1 and CDR2 are LNHDA and SQIVND (reference sequence). The CDR3 is made up of 12 amino acids. V was pared by 6 bases and J by 2 bases, with 5 bases between. The CDR3 protein is CASRVGNQPQHF. The DNA of the CDR3 is TGTGCCAGTAGGGTAGGCAATCAGCCCCAGCATTTT.

As concerns this clone: The germline gene is not matched at one end of the junction; a read error may be the cause. V and J are TRBV7-2 and TRBJ2-7; 7 nucleotides line up with TRBD1. Germline V gene sequence: CDR1 SGHTA, CDR2 FQGNSA. The CDR3 runs to 14 residues. The CDR3 region has the DNA TGTGCCAGCAGCGTCGGACAGGCTTCCTTCGAGCAGTACTTC. It codes for CASSVGQASFEQYF.

This chain uses TRBV7-2 with TRBJ2-7; D is ambiguous. The CDR3 consists of 13 residues. The germline V and J ends were trimmed by 6 bases and 6 bases, with 15 bases remaining between them. Germline V gives CDR1 SGHTA, CDR2 FQGNSA. In DNA form, the CDR3 reads TGTGCCAGCAGTCCCGGACCGATGGGCGAGCAGTACTTC. Translation gives CASSPGPMGEQYF. The whole variable domain, filled in from reference TRBV7-2 and TRBJ2-7, reads GAGVSQSPSNKVTEKGKDVELRCDPISGHTALYWYRQSLGQGLEFLIYFQGNSAPDKSGLPSDRFSAERTGGSVSTLTIQRTQQEDSAVYLCASSPGPMGEQYFGPGTRLTVT.

The chain links TRBV7-9 to TRBJ2-3, with 7 positions matching TRBD1. The CDR3 is 15 residues long. V lost 2 bases to trimming and J lost 1 base; unmatched junction nucleotides: 3. CDR1 SEHNR and CDR2 FQNEAQ come from the germline V gene (reference sequence). CDR3 sequence reads: CASSLSTGGTDTQYF. The CDR3 nucleotides are TGTGCCAGCAGCTTAAGCACAGGGGGCACAGATACGCAGTATTTT.